One sample yielded the 25 T cell receptor beta chains listed below, sequenced in a study of Graves' ophthalmopathy and Graves' hyperthyroidism. Transcripts of RNA were the source for amplifying TCR beta CDR3 regions. HTBI primers were used in a first-round RT-PCR, which preceded a second-round multiplex PCR. Via MiXCR, TCRdb re-called the multiplex PCR reads, giving one row per CDR3 protein. The profile shows about 740,000 distinct CDR3 sequences, 40% of them singletons. Sequenced sample: peripheral blood. These receptors all come from an adult man with Graves' ophthalmopathy.

In its sample, this clonotype was seen a few times. This chain uses TRBV5-1 with TRBJ1-4; D might be TRBD1 (5 bases). Germline V CDR1 and CDR2: SGHRS, YFSETQ. The germline V and J ends were trimmed by 4 bases and 0 bases, with 16 bases remaining between them. The CDR3 has 17 amino acids. The CDR3 sequence: CASSRATGAATNEKLFF. The CDR3 DNA reads TGCGCCAGCAGCAGAGCAACAGGAGCTGCAACTAATGAAAAACTGTTTTTT.

This clonotype was detected a few times. This chain uses TRBV7-8 with TRBJ2-7; 8 bases map to TRBD2. Germline CDR1 and CDR2: SGHVS and FQNEAQ. V was clipped by 1 base and J by 3 bases; unmatched bases: 8. The length of the CDR3 is 16 residues. The CDR3 sequence is CASSLGSGGRDYEQYF. As DNA, the CDR3 is TGTGCCAGCAGCTTAGGGAGCGGGGGACGGGACTACGAGCAGTACTTC.

The J gene is TRBJ1-4, the V gene TRBV2; 8 positions agree with TRBD1. Germline values: CDR1 SNHLY, CDR2 FYNNEI. This CDR3 spans 15 amino acids. J gave up 5 bases and V 5 bases, and 7 bases lay outside the gene matches. In DNA, the CDR3 is TGTGCCAGCAGTTGGGGTGGACAGGGCAATGAAAAACTGTTTTTT. The encoded protein is CASSWGGQGNEKLFF.

This clonotype was picked up a small number of times. V is TRBV9 and J is TRBJ1-1, with D perhaps TRBD1 (5 bases). Looked up from germline, CDR1 is SGDLS and CDR2 is YYNGEE. The V end was cut by 2 bases, the J end by 1 base, with 9 bases between. CDR3 length equals 14 residues. CDR3 residues: CASSVGHSNTEAFF. Here the CDR3 DNA reads TGTGCCAGCAGCGTCGGACATTCGAACACTGAAGCTTTCTTT.

Remarks on this clonotype: It may be a read error: a sequence one base away is much more abundant. The chain carries TRBV7-9 and TRBJ1-4; perhaps TRBD1 as D (5 bases). Germline values: CDR1 SEHNR, CDR2 FQNEAQ (reference sequence). The CDR3 loop spans 15 amino acids. V was clipped by 4 bases and J by 6 bases, with 15 bases between them. The CDR3 protein is CASSSPRGSDEKLFF. The CDR3 coding sequence is TGTGCCAGCAGCTCCCCCCGGGGCAGTGATGAAAAACTGTTTTTT.

This clonotype has just a few counts. J is TRBJ1-5 and V is TRBV24-1, with TRBD1 matching 10 bases. The CDR3 sequence is 18 residues long. Germline V gene data show CDR1 as KGHDR and CDR2 as SFDVKD. Trimming removed 2 bases from V and 5 bases from J; junction bases left unmatched: 11. DNA for the CDR3: TGTGCCACCAGTGATTCGCGCGTATCCGGGACAGGGGATCAGCCCCAGCATTTT. Translated: CATSDSRVSGTGDQPQHF.

V gene TRBV6-1 combines with J gene TRBJ2-7, with 8 bases identical to TRBD2. The CDR3 loop spans 14 amino acids. Germline values: CDR1 MNHNS, CDR2 SASEGT. After removal of 11 bases from V and 7 bases from J, the junction contained 16 bases not matched to a gene. CDR3: CAAADSGGAGEQYF. The CDR3 bases are TGTGCCGCCGCTGACAGCGGGGGAGCGGGGGAGCAGTACTTC.

This clonotype was recorded once. Just one base apart from a much larger clone, this may be a read error. The J gene is TRBJ2-7, the V gene TRBV2; D is undetermined. The V gene lost 3 bases and the J gene lost 0 bases, with 12 bases spanning the gap. The CDR3 has 15 residues. Looked up from germline, CDR1 is SNHLY and CDR2 is FYNNEI. The DNA of the CDR3 is TGTGCCAGCAGTGAGTGCAGCTCCAGCTCCTACGAGCAGTACTTC. Protein: CASSECSSSSYEQYF.

The chain couples TRBV20-1 to TRBJ2-5, with 8 bases identical to TRBD1. The CDR3 is 14 amino acids. V gave up 5 bases and J gave up 2 bases; unmatched junction bases: 7. From germline, CDR1 is DFQATT and CDR2 SNEGSKA (reference sequence). The CDR3 bases are TGCAGTGCTCTTGGGACAGGCCATCAAGAGACCCAGTACTTC. Protein: CSALGTGHQETQYF.

In its sample, this clonotype was seen many times. The rearrangement joins TRBV12-3 or TRBV12-4 to TRBJ1-2, with 7 bases that match TRBD1. The CDR3 covers 13 residues. V shed 6 bases, J shed 6 bases, and the junction held 7 bases outside the gene matches. The CDR3 DNA follows: TGTGCCAGCAGCCCCGGGACAGTCAATGGCTACACCTTC. It translates to CASSPGTVNGYTF.

A few counts support this clonotype. The rearrangement joins TRBV25-1 to TRBJ2-2; D gene unclear. Trimming removed 7 bases at V and 4 bases at J, with 10 bases between. The germline CDR1 and CDR2 sequences are MGHDK and SYGVNS. CDR3 length: 13 amino acids. The CDR3 protein is CASNGRFTGELFF. CDR3 nucleotide sequence: TGTGCCAGCAACGGACGGTTCACCGGGGAGCTGTTTTTT.

This clonotype was detected many times. This chain joins TRBV15 and TRBJ1-1, with TRBD1 matching 7 bases. Germline-derived CDR1 and CDR2 are LNHNV and YYDKDF (reference sequence). This CDR3 has 14 residues. The V gene end was trimmed by 2 bases and the J gene end by 5 bases; junction bases not matched to a gene: 5. For the CDR3, the DNA is TGTGCCACCAGCAGATCCAGGGGGGATACTGAAGCTTTCTTT. Translating gives CATSRSRGDTEAFF.

This clonotype appeared many times. The chain is built from TRBV19 and TRBJ1-1; no reliable D call. CDR1 LNHDA and CDR2 SQIVND come from the germline V gene (reference sequence). This CDR3 is built from 11 residues. V lost 10 bases, J lost 1 base, and 7 bases lay in between. CDR3 in DNA: TGTGCCACACGACAGAACACTGAAGCTTTCTTT. It specifies CATRQNTEAFF.

For this clonotype: At one of its ends the junction is not consistent with the germline gene, which may arise from a read error. The gene calls are TRBV29-1 and TRBJ2-2; 7 positions agree with TRBD2. CDR3 length: 15 amino acids. Germline CDR1 and CDR2: SQVTM and ANQGSEA. CDR3 DNA sequence: TGCAGCCATAGCGGGTATGGCCTAAACACCGGGGAGCTGGTTTTT. Protein: CSHSGYGLNTGELVF.

As to this clonotype: A much bigger clone sits one base away, suggesting this may be a read error. Here the CDR3 reads CASNPGPSETQYF. The CDR3 DNA reads as TGTGCCAGCAACCCGGGTCCGTCGGAGACCCAGTACTTC. The chain links TRBV7-2 to TRBJ2-5, with D unclear. The CDR3 is 13 amino acids. The germline CDR1 and CDR2 sequences are SGHTA and FQGNSA. V gave up 7 bases and J gave up 5 bases, with 14 bases separating them.

This clonotype turned up a few times. The chain employs TRBV20-1 and TRBJ1-1; maybe TRBD1 (5 bases). The CDR3 totals 11 residues. V was trimmed by 6 bases and J by 10 bases, leaving 15 bases between them. The germline CDR1 and CDR2 sequences are DFQATT and SNEGSKA (reference sequence). The CDR3 is CSALDTPLAFF. CDR3 sequence (DNA): TGCAGTGCGCTGGACACCCCTTTAGCTTTCTTT.

This clonotype came up a few times. The chain is built from TRBV29-1 and TRBJ2-7; TRBD2 matches 11 bases. After removal of 4 bases from V and 0 bases from J, the junction contained 5 bases not matched to a gene. The CDR3 is 15 residues long. In germline, CDR1 is SQVTM, CDR2 ANQGSEA. CDR3 residues: CSVVLTSGISYEQYF. The CDR3, as DNA: TGCAGCGTTGTTCTGACTAGCGGGATCTCCTACGAGCAGTACTTC.

Regarding this clonotype: The CDR3 carries no conserved terminal phenylalanine or tryptophan, so it likely arises from a read error. The DNA is omitted, as the CDR3 cannot be located on it reliably, and the CDR3 follows TCRdb's listing. V usage is TRBV11-2 and J usage is TRBJ1-6. Germline loops: CDR1 SGHAT, CDR2 FQNNGV. The CDR3 region is 8 residues in length, termini included. This CDR3 reads CASSLFGE.

This clonotype was observed a handful of times. V and J are TRBV19 and TRBJ1-4; D may be TRBD1 (5 bases). The germline CDR1 and CDR2 sequences are LNHDA and SQIVND (reference sequence). Trimming took off 2 bases at V and 7 bases at J, with 11 bases between the two ends. This CDR3 contains 14 residues. CDR3 nucleotides: TGTGCCAGTAGTATAAGGACAAGTGGTGAAAAACTGTTTTTT. Translated, it gives CASSIRTSGEKLFF.

This chain joins TRBV7-6 and TRBJ2-2; tentatively, D is TRBD1 or TRBD2 (5 bases each). Trimming pared 8 bases from V and 8 bases from J, leaving 15 bases between. There are 13 residues in the CDR3. CDR1 is SGHVS and CDR2 is FNYEAQ in the germline V gene. CDR3 nucleotides: TGTGCCAGCTCCCCGTACGGGGCAGGGGAGCTGTTTTTT. It is translated as CASSPYGAGELFF.

Concerning this clonotype itself: A much larger clone differs by one base, so this may be a read error. V usage is TRBV25-1 and J usage is TRBJ2-2; the match to TRBD1 covers 7 bases. Germline values: CDR1 MGHDK, CDR2 SYGVNS. Trimming at V came to 6 bases and at J to 5 bases, leaving 6 bases not matched to a gene. The CDR3 runs 14 residues. The CDR3 nucleotides are TGTGCCAGCAGCTCGACAGGGTTGACCGGGGAGCTGTTTTTT. This sequence encodes CASSSTGLTGELFF.

In this sample, this clonotype turned up a few times. The V gene is TRBV7-2, the J gene TRBJ2-7; the match to TRBD1 covers 10 bases. The CDR3 is made up of 14 amino acids. V dropped 5 bases and J dropped 6; count of bases not matched to a gene: 7. Germline V gene lookup returns CDR1 SGHTA and CDR2 FQGNSA. CDR3: CASSVDRGRSEQYF. In DNA form, the CDR3 reads TGTGCCAGCAGCGTAGACAGGGGGCGGAGCGAGCAGTACTTC.

This clonotype was seen at least ten times. The chain links TRBV25-1 to TRBJ2-7; the D gene is possibly TRBD1 (6 bases). V lost 3 bases, J lost 0 bases, and 6 bases lay in between. This CDR3 is 13 amino acids long. Germline V lookup: CDR1 MGHDK, CDR2 SYGVNS. The CDR3 is CASSEDSSYEQYF. For the CDR3, the DNA is TGTGCCAGCAGTGAGGACAGCTCCTACGAGCAGTACTTC.

Notes on this clonotype: At one of its ends the junction is not consistent with the germline gene, which may arise from a read error. The chain joins TRBV10-2 to TRBJ2-3; no firm D call. The CDR3 is made up of 15 amino acids. Germline loops: CDR1 WSHSY, CDR2 SAAADI. The CDR3 coding sequence is TGTGCCAGCAGTTACACGGACGCAGTCACAGATACGCAGTATTTT. Protein sequence: CASSYTDAVTDTQYF.

This chain connects TRBV29-1 to TRBJ1-3; D perhaps matches TRBD1 (6 bases). The CDR3 is 13 residues long. Trimming took off 4 bases at V and 6 bases at J, with 13 bases between the two ends. Germline assignment: CDR1 SQVTM and CDR2 ANQGSEA. The DNA for the CDR3 is TGCAGCGTTGGGCAGGGGCGCGAAAACACCATATATTTT. Encoded protein: CSVGQGRENTIYF. Looking up the rest from reference TRBV29-1 and TRBJ1-3 gives the full variable domain: SAVISQKPSRDICQRGTSLTIQCQVDSQVTMMFWYRQQPGQSLTLIATANQGSEATYESGFVIDKFPISRPNLTFSTLTVSNMSPEDSSIYLCSVGQGRENTIYFGEGSWLTVV.